These 29 T cell receptor beta chains were all obtained from the same sample, sequenced in a study of T cell changes during pregnancy in multiple sclerosis. Sequencing was performed with immunoSEQ multiplex PCR; in TCRdb, only in-frame clones are kept and a portion is missing. In the table there are roughly 70,000 clones, 75% to 90% of which are singletons. The sequenced sample was peripheral blood, obtained before pregnancy. All receptors come from a female donor with multiple sclerosis, enrolled in a pregnancy study.

This clone was recorded once. V usage is TRBV12-5 and J usage is TRBJ1-1, with a weak D call TRBD1 (6 bases). V dropped 8 bases and J dropped 0 bases, with 22 bases sitting between them. The germline gives CDR1 LGHNT, CDR2 FRNRAP. The CDR3 length is 17 residues. The CDR3 sequence: CASLSRGGGLVNTEAFF. CDR3 DNA: TGTGCTAGTCTCTCGAGGGGAGGGGGTTTGGTGAACACTGAAGCTTTCTTT.

The gene calls are TRBV7-3 and TRBJ2-7; 7 bases map to TRBD1. Trimming at V came to 5 bases and at J to 1 base, leaving 5 bases not matched to a gene. In germline, CDR1 is SGHTA, CDR2 FQGTGA. There are 14 residues in the CDR3. The CDR3 protein is CASSLSGQSYEQYF. DNA for the CDR3: TGTGCCAGCAGCCTCTCGGGACAGTCCTACGAGCAGTACTTC. Drawing the rest from reference TRBV7-3 and TRBJ2-7, the complete variable domain is GAGVSQTPSNKVTEKGKYVELRCDPISGHTALYWYRQSLGQGPEFLIYFQGTGAADDSGLPNDRFFAVRPEGSVSTLKIQRTERGDSAVYLCASSLSGQSYEQYFGPGTRLTVT.

The chain carries TRBV7-9 and TRBJ1-4; possibly TRBD1 for D (5 bases). V was trimmed by 2 bases and J by 4 bases, leaving 8 bases between them. Per germline, CDR1 SEHNR and CDR2 FQNEAQ (reference sequence). There are 14 residues in the CDR3. As DNA, the CDR3 is TGTGCCAGCAGCTTATCAGGGTTTAATGAAAAACTGTTTTTT. Protein product: CASSLSGFNEKLFF.

The V call is TRBV18, the J call TRBJ1-5, with 8 positions matching TRBD1. From germline, CDR1 is KGHSH and CDR2 LQKENI. CDR3 length equals 16 residues. After removal of 3 bases from V and 2 bases from J, the junction contained 6 bases not matched to a gene. The CDR3 bases are TGTGCCAGCTCACCGCTCGGACAGGGTGGCAATCAGCCCCAGCATTTT. This sequence encodes CASSPLGQGGNQPQHF.

The genes are TRBV6-1 and TRBJ2-5, with a possible D match to TRBD2 (6 bases). Trimming removed 2 bases from V and 5 bases from J, with 15 bases in between. The germline V gene encodes CDR1 MNHNS and CDR2 SASEGT. The CDR3 loop spans 15 amino acids. The CDR3, as DNA: TGTGCCAGCAGTGAACTAGCTAGACGGGAGGAGACCCAGTACTTC. Translating gives CASSELARREETQYF.

V gene TRBV29-1 combines with J gene TRBJ2-7, with D unresolved. This CDR3 spans 13 amino acids. Between the trimmed V and J ends, which lost 4 bases and 8 bases, there was a span of 18 bases. Germline-derived CDR1 and CDR2 are SQVTM and ANQGSEA. The CDR3 loop is CSVGPIGSTKQYF. The CDR3 bases are TGCAGCGTTGGTCCAATTGGTTCTACGAAGCAGTACTTC.

This rearrangement joins TRBV7-9 to TRBJ1-1; D unclear. The V and J ends lost 2 bases and 4 bases respectively, with 8 bases between them. The CDR3 consists of 13 residues. Germline loops: CDR1 SEHNR, CDR2 FQNEAQ (reference sequence). The CDR3 here is CASSLYGVTEAFF. The CDR3 coding sequence is TGTGCCAGCAGCTTATACGGGGTCACTGAAGCTTTCTTT.

In its sample, this clone was seen once. The CDR3 bases are TGTGCCAGCAGAAACGGGAAAGGCTACGAGCAGTACTTC. This codes for CASRNGKGYEQYF. V and J are TRBV6-5 and TRBJ2-7; D possibly corresponds to TRBD2 (5 bases). The CDR3 has 13 amino acids. Deletions cut 6 bases from V and 3 bases from J, with 12 bases between. Germline CDR1 and CDR2: MNHEY and SVGAGI.

The chain employs TRBV29-1 and TRBJ2-7, with TRBD1 matching 9 bases. The CDR3 runs 14 residues. The V segment lost 6 bases and the J segment 4 bases; nucleotides outside the gene matches: 10. CDR1 and CDR2 from the germline V gene are SQVTM and ANQGSEA. Written as DNA, the CDR3 is TGCAGCGTCGGGGTACAGGGGGCTATTTACGAGCAGTACTTC. Its translation: CSVGVQGAIYEQYF.

This sequence joins TRBV5-1 and TRBJ2-7; 9 nucleotides align to TRBD2. V shed 1 base, J shed 2 bases, and the junction held 4 bases outside the gene matches. The CDR3 contains 15 residues. Germline V gene lookup returns CDR1 SGHRS and CDR2 YFSETQ. In nucleotides, the CDR3 is TGCGCCAGCAGCTTGTTGTCTAGCGGGGCCTACGAGCAGTACTTC. Amino acids: CASSLLSSGAYEQYF. The full variable domain, in which reference TRBV5-1 and TRBJ2-7 provide the parts outside the CDR3, is KAGVTQTPRYLIKTRGQQVTLSCSPISGHRSVSWYQQTPGQGLQFLFEYFSETQRNKGNFPGRFSGRQFSNSRSEMNVSTLELGDSALYLCASSLLSSGAYEQYFGPGTRLTVT.

The rearrangement joins TRBV30 to TRBJ2-7; D is uncertain. Germline CDR1 GTSNPN, CDR2 SVGIG (reference sequence). The CDR3 extends over 11 amino acids. Trimming shortened V by 0 bases and J by 6 bases, and 6 bases separated the two germline ends. CDR3 region: CAWSVATEQYF. In DNA form, the CDR3 reads TGTGCCTGGAGTGTAGCAACCGAGCAGTACTTC.

V gene TRBV5-3 combines with J gene TRBJ2-7, with D unresolved. TRBV5-3 counts as an open reading frame of uncertain function. Trimming removed 5 bases from V and 7 bases from J, with 10 bases in between. The CDR3 length is 11 residues. The CDR3 nucleotides are TGTGCCAGAAGAGGTTTGCGGGAGCAGTACTTC. It is translated as CARRGLREQYF.

The chain carries TRBV29-1 and TRBJ2-3; D perhaps matches TRBD2 (5 bases). Looked up from germline, CDR1 is SQVTM and CDR2 is ANQGSEA. The V gene lost 7 bases and the J gene lost 2 bases, with 16 bases spanning the gap. The CDR3 is 14 residues long. CDR3 nucleotides: TGCAGCGCCTACACGGGGAGTTTCACAGATACGCAGTATTTT. This sequence encodes CSAYTGSFTDTQYF.

This clone was seen once. The genes are TRBV5-6 and TRBJ1-1, with 7 bases aligning to TRBD1. The V and J ends lost 3 bases and 4 bases, in that order; junction bases with no gene match: 6. This CDR3 comprises 14 residues. Germline assignment: CDR1 SGHDT and CDR2 YYEEEE. The CDR3 DNA follows: TGTGCCAGCAGCTCTATTCCAGGGGGCACTGAAGCTTTCTTT. Translated: CASSSIPGGTEAFF.

This rearrangement joins TRBV2 to TRBJ2-1; D is possibly TRBD2 (6 bases). V dropped 2 bases and J dropped 9 bases, with 14 bases sitting between them. This CDR3 is built from 14 residues. Germline V gives CDR1 SNHLY, CDR2 FYNNEI. The CDR3 DNA sequence: TGTGCCAGCAGTGAATACGGGAGAGGAGGTGAGCAGTTCTTC. Translated, it gives CASSEYGRGGEQFF.

A single count supports this clone. The CDR3 sequence is CSVIGGTGGAGVTEAFF. CDR3 DNA: TGCAGCGTTATAGGTGGGACAGGGGGCGCCGGTGTCACTGAAGCTTTCTTT. This rearrangement joins TRBV29-1 to TRBJ1-1; 12 bases are shared with TRBD1. V dropped 5 bases and J dropped 4; count of bases not matched to a gene: 14. CDR1 and CDR2 from the germline V gene are SQVTM and ANQGSEA. This CDR3 contains 17 residues.

This clone was found a few times. One junction end does not reproduce the germline sequence, and a read error may be involved. The V call is TRBV27, the J call TRBJ1-2; 8 bases are shared with TRBD1. The germline V gene has CDR1 MNHEY and CDR2 SMNVEV (reference sequence). The CDR3 length is 13 residues. The CDR3 here is CASSLSTGAGYTF. CDR3 bases: TGTGCCAGCAGTCTATCGACAGGGGCCGGCTACACCTTC.

The gene calls are TRBV5-1 and TRBJ2-6; TRBD1 might be the D (6 bases). Between the trimmed V and J ends, which lost 0 bases and 0 bases, there was a span of 16 bases. Germline V gives CDR1 SGHRS, CDR2 YFSETQ. CDR3 size: 19 residues. The CDR3 coding sequence is TGCGCCAGCAGCTTGGGGTCGGCAGGGGCGAGCTCTGGGGCCAACGTCCTGACTTTC. Its protein product is CASSLGSAGASSGANVLTF.

The J gene is TRBJ1-2, the V gene TRBV7-9, with D unclear. V dropped 3 bases and J dropped 5 bases, with 10 bases sitting between them. This CDR3 spans 13 amino acids. Germline values: CDR1 SEHNR, CDR2 FQNEAQ (reference sequence). The CDR3 DNA reads as TGTGCCAGCAGCTTTAGTACCCAATATGGCTACACCTTC. Protein: CASSFSTQYGYTF.

J is TRBJ2-5 and V is TRBV4-1; unclear D gene. CDR1 is MGHRA and CDR2 is YSYEKL in the germline V gene. The CDR3 covers 13 residues. The germline V and J ends were trimmed by 3 bases and 5 bases, with 10 bases remaining between them. The CDR3, as DNA: TGCGCCAGCAGCCACGGCTTCGGGGAGACCCAGTACTTC. It translates to CASSHGFGETQYF.

The sample holds a few counts of this clone. This chain connects TRBV2 to TRBJ1-3; D unclear. Trimming left V 6 bases short and J 1 base short, with 10 bases between. Germline V gives CDR1 SNHLY, CDR2 FYNNEI. This CDR3 region has 14 residues. CDR3 coding DNA: TGTGCCAGCAGGAGGGTTGGATCTGGAAACACCATATATTTT. It specifies CASRRVGSGNTIYF.

The J gene is TRBJ2-7, the V gene TRBV27, with a possible D match to TRBD1 (6 bases). Germline V gene lookup returns CDR1 MNHEY and CDR2 SMNVEV (reference sequence). The CDR3 is 15 amino acids. The V end was cut by 0 bases, the J end by 12 bases, with 21 bases between. CDR3: CASSLSTGHPMGWYF. CDR3 DNA sequence: TGTGCCAGCAGTTTATCGACGGGACACCCGATGGGCTGGTACTTC.

The chain has TRBV19 and TRBJ2-5; 8 nucleotides match TRBD1. This CDR3 spans 15 amino acids. In germline, CDR1 is LNHDA, CDR2 SQIVND (reference sequence). J was trimmed by 5 bases and V by 4 bases; bases with no gene match: 9. In DNA, the CDR3 is TGTGCCAGTAGTAAGGCCCATTACAGGGGGGAGACCCAGTACTTC. Residues: CASSKAHYRGETQYF.

V and J are TRBV7-9 and TRBJ1-5; D is ambiguous. Per the germline V gene, CDR1 is SEHNR and CDR2 is FQNEAQ (reference sequence). Trimming took off 3 bases at V and 7 bases at J, with 13 bases between the two ends. This CDR3 contains 14 residues. The CDR3: CASSFSLPGQPQHF. Here the CDR3 DNA reads TGTGCCAGCAGCTTTTCCCTCCCGGGACAGCCCCAGCATTTT.

The rearrangement uses TRBV25-1 and TRBJ2-1, with D unclear. The CDR3 extends over 11 amino acids. With 5 bases removed from V and 7 bases from J, the gap between germline ends came to 6 bases. Germline-derived CDR1 and CDR2 are MGHDK and SYGVNS. The CDR3 here is CASSIGNEQFF. CDR3 DNA: TGTGCCAGCAGTATCGGGAATGAGCAGTTCTTC.

This CDR3 is CAIRPFEGQGAYEQYF. CDR3 sequence (DNA): TGTGCCATCAGGCCGTTCGAGGGACAGGGCGCCTACGAGCAGTACTTC. The J gene is TRBJ2-7, the V gene TRBV10-3; TRBD1 aligns across 9 bases. The CDR3 is 16 residues long. Germline assignment: CDR1 ENHRY and CDR2 SYGVKD. The junction had 11 bases not matched to a gene; V was cut back by 6 bases and J by 2 bases.

J is TRBJ2-5 and V is TRBV30; 11 bases match TRBD2. Germline V gene lookup returns CDR1 GTSNPN and CDR2 SVGIG (reference sequence). This CDR3 comprises 13 residues. V was pared by 8 bases and J by 1 base, with 3 bases of the junction left unmatched. In DNA form, the CDR3 reads TGTGCCAGCGGACTAGCGGGCCAAGAGACCCAGTACTTC. Translating gives CASGLAGQETQYF. Filled out from reference TRBV30 and TRBJ2-5, the complete variable domain reads SQTIHQWPATLVQPVGSPLSLECTVEGTSNPNLYWYRQAAGRGLQLLFYSVGIGQISSEVPQNLSASRPQDRQFILSSKKLLLSDSGFYLCASGLAGQETQYFGPGTRLLVL.

The rearrangement uses TRBV27 and TRBJ2-3, with TRBD2 identical over 11 bases. CDR3 length: 17 residues. Germline V gene lookup returns CDR1 MNHEY and CDR2 SMNVEV (reference sequence). Trimming took 5 bases from V and 4 from J; bases not matched to a gene: 11. The CDR3: CASSQSRLAGFSDTQYF. The CDR3 DNA reads as TGTGCCAGCAGTCAATCCCGACTAGCGGGGTTTTCAGATACGCAGTATTTT.

J is TRBJ2-2 and V is TRBV9; tentatively, D is TRBD2 (6 bases). V lost 0 bases to trimming and J lost 6 bases, with 12 bases between them. The germline V gene encodes CDR1 SGDLS and CDR2 YYNGEE. The CDR3 covers 15 residues. CDR3 sequence (DNA): TGTGCCAGCAGCGTAGGCGGGACCGGGGCCGGGGAGCTGTTTTTT. It yields the protein CASSVGGTGAGELFF.